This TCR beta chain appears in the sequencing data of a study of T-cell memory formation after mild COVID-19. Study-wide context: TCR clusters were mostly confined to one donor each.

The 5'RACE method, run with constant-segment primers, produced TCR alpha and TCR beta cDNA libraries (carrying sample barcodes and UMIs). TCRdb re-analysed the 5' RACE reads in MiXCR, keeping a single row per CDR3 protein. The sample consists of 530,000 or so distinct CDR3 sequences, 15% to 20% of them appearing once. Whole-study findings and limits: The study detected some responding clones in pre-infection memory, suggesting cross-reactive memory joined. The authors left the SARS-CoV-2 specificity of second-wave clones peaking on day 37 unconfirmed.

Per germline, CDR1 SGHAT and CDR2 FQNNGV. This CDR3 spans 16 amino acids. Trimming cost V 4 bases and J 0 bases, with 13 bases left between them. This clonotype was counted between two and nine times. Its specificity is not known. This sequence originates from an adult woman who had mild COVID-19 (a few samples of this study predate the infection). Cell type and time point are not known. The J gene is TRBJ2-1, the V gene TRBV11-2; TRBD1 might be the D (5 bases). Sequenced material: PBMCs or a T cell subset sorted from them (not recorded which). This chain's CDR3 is CASSSLRASSYNEQFF. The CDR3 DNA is TGTGCCAGCAGCTCCCTCAGGGCGAGCTCCTACAATGAGCAGTTCTTC.